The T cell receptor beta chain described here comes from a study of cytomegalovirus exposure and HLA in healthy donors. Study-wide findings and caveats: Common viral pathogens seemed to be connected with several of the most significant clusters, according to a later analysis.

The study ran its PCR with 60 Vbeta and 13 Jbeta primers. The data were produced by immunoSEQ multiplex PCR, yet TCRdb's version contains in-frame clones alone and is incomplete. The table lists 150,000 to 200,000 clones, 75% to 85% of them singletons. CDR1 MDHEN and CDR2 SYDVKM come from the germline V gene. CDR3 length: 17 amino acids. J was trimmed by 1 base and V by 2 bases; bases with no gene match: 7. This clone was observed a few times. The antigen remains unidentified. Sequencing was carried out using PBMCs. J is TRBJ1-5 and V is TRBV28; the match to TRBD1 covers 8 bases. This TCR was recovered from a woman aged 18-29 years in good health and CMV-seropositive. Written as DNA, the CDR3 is TGTGCCAGCAGTTTAGAAAACAGGGGGGTAAGCAATCAGCCCCAGCATTTT. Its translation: CASSLENRGVSNQPQHF.